The text below deals with one TCR beta chain. These data come from a study of T cells after yellow fever vaccination. Background on the study: For low cell numbers, libraries were made with SMART-Seq v4 Ultra Low Input.

The germline gives CDR1 SGHTA, CDR2 FQGNSA. The germline V and J ends were trimmed by 5 bases and 0 bases, with 8 bases remaining between them. This CDR3 spans 15 amino acids. TCRdb ran MiXCR on the 5' RACE reads and lists one entry per CDR3 protein. The sample lists more than 450,000 distinct CDR3 sequences, 21% seen once, with roughly 16% in the top ten. The sequencing used PBMCs, collected 20 to 25 days after the first yellow fever vaccination. The rearrangement uses TRBV7-2 and TRBJ1-6; perhaps TRBD1 as D (5 bases). The source is a man younger than 35 who received the YFV17D yellow fever vaccine. This CDR3 reads CASSTGGSYNSPLHF. In DNA, the CDR3 is TGTGCCAGCAGCACGGGGGGCTCCTATAATTCACCCCTCCACTTT.